This T cell receptor beta chain was found in a study of blood T cells in healthy people across ages. Study background: Every two T cells gave about one barcoded beta molecule via template switching. The study's findings and limits: PBMCs left unsorted prevented a conclusive naive versus antigen-experienced comparison. A greater number of naive CD4+ cells and higher diversity distinguished long-lived donors from aged donors.

With respect to this clonotype: The antigen is undetermined.

The CDR3 has 14 residues. CDR1 is MGHDK, CDR2 SYGVNS, per germline. J lost 7 bases, V lost 4 bases, and 7 bases had no gene match. A second PCR of about 7 to 12 cycles used a sample-barcoded 5' primer and a J-beta primer mix. TCRdb fed the 5' RACE reads into MiXCR, producing one record per CDR3 protein. The repertoire includes around 800,000 distinct CDR3 sequences, around half of them detected once, and less than 20% sits in the top ten. Each sample used at least 7 million PBMCs. The rearrangement joins TRBV25-1 to TRBJ2-1, with 7 bases that match TRBD1. The sequence came from a man older than 75 in good health. The sequenced sample consisted of blood. The CDR3 DNA reads as TGTGCCAGCAGTGTAGACAGGGCTGGGAATGAGCAGTTCTTC. This sequence encodes CASSVDRAGNEQFF.